This T cell receptor beta chain was identified during a study of blood T cell repertoires in COVID-19. Study overall: From the United States, Italy and Spain came samples of acute and convalescent COVID-19.

V was clipped by 5 bases and J by 4 bases, with 11 bases between them. This CDR3 contains 13 residues. CDR1 and CDR2 from the germline V gene are SGHTA and FQGNSA. Per the original methods: Estimation of nucleated cell counts relied on the amplification of reference gene primers. Generated by immunoSEQ multiplex PCR, the TCRdb table keeps only in-frame clones and is missing some. Clone size and the V and J calls come from that table; the DNA yielded D and trimming. The table shows 250,000 to 350,000 clones, with around 87% occurring only once. This TCR derives from a woman between 18 and 30 years old with acute COVID-19. The chain joins TRBV7-2 to TRBJ1-2; no definite D call. The sample comprised PBMCs or T cells enriched from blood (not recorded which). CDR3 region: CASSTYPPYGYTF. The CDR3 DNA sequence: TGTGCCAGCAGCACCTACCCGCCCTATGGCTACACCTTC.